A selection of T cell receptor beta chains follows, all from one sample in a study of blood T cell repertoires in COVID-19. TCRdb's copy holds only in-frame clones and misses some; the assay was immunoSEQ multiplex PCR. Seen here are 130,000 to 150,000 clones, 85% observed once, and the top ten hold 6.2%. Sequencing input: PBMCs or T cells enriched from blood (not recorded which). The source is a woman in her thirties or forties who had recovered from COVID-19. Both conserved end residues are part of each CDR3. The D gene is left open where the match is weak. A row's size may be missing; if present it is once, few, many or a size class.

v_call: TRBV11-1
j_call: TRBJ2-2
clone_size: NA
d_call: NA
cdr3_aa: CASSFGGAGELFF
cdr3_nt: TGTGCCAGCAGCTTCGGCGGGGCCGGGGAGCTGTTTTTT

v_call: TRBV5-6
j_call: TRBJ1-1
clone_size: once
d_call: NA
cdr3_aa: CASSLARRGGNTEAFF
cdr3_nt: TGTGCCAGCAGCCTGGCGAGGCGGGGAGGGAACACTGAAGCTTTCTTT

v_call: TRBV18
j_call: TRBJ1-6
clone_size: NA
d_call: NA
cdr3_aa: CASSPSGGNSPLHF
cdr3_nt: TGTGCCAGCTCACCATCAGGTGGGAATTCACCCCTCCACTTT

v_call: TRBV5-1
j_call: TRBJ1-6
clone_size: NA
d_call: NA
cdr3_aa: CASSLGASPLHF
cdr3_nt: TGCGCCAGCAGCCTAGGCGCGTCACCCCTCCACTTT

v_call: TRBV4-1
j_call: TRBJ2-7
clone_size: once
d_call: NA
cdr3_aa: CASSQAGESTYEQYF
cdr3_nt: TGCGCCAGCAGCCAAGCTGGAGAATCAACCTACGAGCAGTACTTC

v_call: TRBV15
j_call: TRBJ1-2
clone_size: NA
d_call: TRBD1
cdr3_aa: CATSRDRTGGDYTF
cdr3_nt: TGTGCCACCAGCAGGGATAGGACAGGGGGCGACTACACCTTC

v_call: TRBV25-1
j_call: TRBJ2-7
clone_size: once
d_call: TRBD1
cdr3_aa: CASSEGTGYRYEQYF
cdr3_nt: TGTGCCAGCAGTGAGGGGACAGGGTATCGCTACGAGCAGTACTTC

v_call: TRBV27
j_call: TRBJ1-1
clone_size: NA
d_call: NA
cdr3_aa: CASSGLGLPEAFF
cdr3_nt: TGTGCCAGCAGTGGACTGGGATTACCTGAAGCTTTCTTT

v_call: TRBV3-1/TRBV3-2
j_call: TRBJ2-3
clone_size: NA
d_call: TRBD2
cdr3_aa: CASSQDRLAGVPDTQYF
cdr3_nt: TGTGCCAGCAGCCAAGATAGGCTAGCGGGAGTTCCGGATACGCAGTATTTT

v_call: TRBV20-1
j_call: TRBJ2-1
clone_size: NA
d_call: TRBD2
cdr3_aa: CSASTGTSGTEQFF
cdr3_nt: TGCAGTGCGAGTACCGGGACTAGCGGGACCGAGCAGTTCTTC

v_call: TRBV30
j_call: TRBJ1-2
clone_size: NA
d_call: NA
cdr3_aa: CAWSRGLDGYTF
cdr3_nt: TGTGCCTGGTCACGGGGGTTGGATGGCTACACCTTC

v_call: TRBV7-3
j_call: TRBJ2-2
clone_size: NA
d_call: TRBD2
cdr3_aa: CAMGGGPTGELFF
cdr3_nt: TGTGCCATGGGGGGAGGGCCCACCGGGGAGCTGTTTTTT

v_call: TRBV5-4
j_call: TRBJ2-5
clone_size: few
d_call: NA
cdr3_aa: CASSRLGVREQETQYF
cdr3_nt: TGTGCCAGCAGCCGGCTGGGGGTGCGGGAACAAGAGACCCAGTACTTC

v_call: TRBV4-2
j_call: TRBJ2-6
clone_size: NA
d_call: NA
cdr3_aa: CASSRAGEFSGANVLTF
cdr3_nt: TGTGCCAGCAGCCGGGCAGGGGAATTCTCTGGGGCCAACGTCCTGACTTTC

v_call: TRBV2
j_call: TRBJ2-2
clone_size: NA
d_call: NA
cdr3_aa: CASRGQYYTGELFF
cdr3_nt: TGTGCCAGCAGAGGACAGTATTACACCGGGGAGCTGTTTTTT

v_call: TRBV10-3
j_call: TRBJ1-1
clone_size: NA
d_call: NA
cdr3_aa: CAISGEMNTEAFF
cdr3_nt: TGTGCCATCAGTGGCGAGATGAACACTGAAGCTTTCTTT

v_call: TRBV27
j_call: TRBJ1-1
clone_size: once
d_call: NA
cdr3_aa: CASSLNQGGNTEAFF
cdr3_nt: TGTGCCAGCAGTTTAAATCAGGGCGGGAACACTGAAGCTTTCTTT

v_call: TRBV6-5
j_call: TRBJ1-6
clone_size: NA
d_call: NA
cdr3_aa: CASSPSPSYNSPLHF
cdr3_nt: TGTGCCAGCAGTCCGTCTCCCTCCTATAATTCACCCCTCCACTTT

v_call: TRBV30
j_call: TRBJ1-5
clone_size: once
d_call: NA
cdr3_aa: CAWSLSEYQPQHF
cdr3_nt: TGTGCCTGGAGTTTGTCAGAATATCAGCCCCAGCATTTT

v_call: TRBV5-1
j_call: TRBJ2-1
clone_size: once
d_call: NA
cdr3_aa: CASSLTSIGGGPLNEQFF
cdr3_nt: TGCGCCAGCAGCCTTACCTCAATAGGGGGAGGGCCGTTGAATGAGCAGTTCTTC

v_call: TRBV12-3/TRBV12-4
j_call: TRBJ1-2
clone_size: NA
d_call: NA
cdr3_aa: CASGRTDGYTF
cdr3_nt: TGTGCCAGCGGACGGACAGACGGCTACACCTTC

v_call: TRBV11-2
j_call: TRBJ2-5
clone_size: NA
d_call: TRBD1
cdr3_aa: CASSSRQGIEETQYF
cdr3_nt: TGTGCCAGCAGCTCCCGACAGGGTATCGAAGAGACCCAGTACTTC

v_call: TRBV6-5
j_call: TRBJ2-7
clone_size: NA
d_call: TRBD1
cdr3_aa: CASRLGGADEQYF
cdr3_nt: TGTGCCAGCAGACTAGGGGGCGCAGACGAGCAGTACTTC

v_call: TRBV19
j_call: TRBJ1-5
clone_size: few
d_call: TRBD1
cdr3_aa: CASSVGQGVEPQHF
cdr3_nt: TGTGCCAGTAGTGTGGGACAGGGAGTAGAGCCCCAGCATTTT

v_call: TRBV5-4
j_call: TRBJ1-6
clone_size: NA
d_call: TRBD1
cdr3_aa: CASRRTGGDSSYNSPLHF
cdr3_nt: TGTGCCAGCAGACGAACAGGGGGAGATAGCTCCTATAATTCACCCCTCCACTTT

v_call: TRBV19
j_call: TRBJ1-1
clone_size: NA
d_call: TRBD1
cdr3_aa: CASSMGQGAVEAFF
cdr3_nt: TGTGCCAGTAGTATGGGACAGGGGGCCGTTGAAGCTTTCTTT

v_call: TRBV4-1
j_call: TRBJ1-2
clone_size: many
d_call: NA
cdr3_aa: CASSLLGGENYGYTF
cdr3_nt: TGCGCCAGCAGCCTCCTAGGGGGGGAGAACTATGGCTACACCTTC

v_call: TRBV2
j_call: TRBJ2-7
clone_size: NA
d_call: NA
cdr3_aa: CASSGARGDLYEQYF
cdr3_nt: TGTGCCAGCAGTGGGGCCAGGGGCGATCTCTACGAGCAGTACTTC

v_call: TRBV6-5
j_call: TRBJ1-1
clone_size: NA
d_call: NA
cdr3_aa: CASSYPGQKEAFF
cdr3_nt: TGTGCCAGCAGTTACCCCGGACAGAAAGAGGCTTTCTTT

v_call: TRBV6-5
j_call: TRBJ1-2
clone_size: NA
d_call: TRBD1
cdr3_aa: CASSLLEGQGGYGYTF
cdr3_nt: TGTGCCAGCAGTTTACTAGAGGGACAGGGTGGCTATGGCTACACCTTC

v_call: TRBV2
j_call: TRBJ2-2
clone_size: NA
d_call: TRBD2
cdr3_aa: CASSLAGGTNTGELFF
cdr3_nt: TGTGCCAGCAGCCTAGCGGGAGGCACGAACACCGGGGAGCTGTTTTTT

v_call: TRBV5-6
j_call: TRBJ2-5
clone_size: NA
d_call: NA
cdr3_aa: CASSLARGQETQYF
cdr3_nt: TGTGCCAGCAGCTTGGCCCGGGGACAAGAGACCCAGTACTTC

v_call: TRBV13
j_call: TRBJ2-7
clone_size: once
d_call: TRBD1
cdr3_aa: CASSARTGGFDEQYF
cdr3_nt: TGTGCCAGCAGCGCCAGGACAGGGGGTTTCGACGAGCAGTACTTC

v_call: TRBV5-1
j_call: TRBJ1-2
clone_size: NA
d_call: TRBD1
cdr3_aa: CASSAGTGAVYGYTF
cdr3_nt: TGCGCCAGCAGCGCAGGGACAGGGGCCGTCTATGGCTACACCTTC

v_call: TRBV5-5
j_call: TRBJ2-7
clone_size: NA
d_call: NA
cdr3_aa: CASRPREGSYEQYF
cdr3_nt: TGTGCCAGCAGGCCCCGCGAGGGCTCTTACGAGCAGTACTTC

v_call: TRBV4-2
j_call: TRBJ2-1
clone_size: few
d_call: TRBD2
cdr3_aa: CASSQISGRPDEQFF
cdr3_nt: TGTGCCAGCAGCCAAATCAGCGGGAGGCCAGACGAGCAGTTCTTC

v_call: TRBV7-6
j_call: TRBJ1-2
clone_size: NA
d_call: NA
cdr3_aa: CASSLAPGETNYGYTF
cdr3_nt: TGTGCCAGCAGCTTAGCCCCGGGTGAGACTAACTATGGCTACACCTTC

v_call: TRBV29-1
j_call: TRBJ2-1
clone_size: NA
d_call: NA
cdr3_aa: CSASKLLSYNEQFF
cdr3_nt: TGCAGCGCCTCAAAACTCCTCTCATACAATGAGCAGTTCTTC

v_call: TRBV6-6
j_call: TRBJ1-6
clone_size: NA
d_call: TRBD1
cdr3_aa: CASSYGPPNRGDPMNSPLHF
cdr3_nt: TGTGCCAGCAGCTATGGACCTCCAAACAGGGGGGACCCGATGAATTCACCCCTCCACTTT